Each of the 10 T cell receptor beta chains below was sequenced from the same sample in a study of Ad26.COV2.S vaccination and SARS-CoV-2 variants. Treatment of the sample: over 15 received Ad26.COV2.S at low or high dose, single or two shots; roughly 5 received placebo; per-sample allocation not given. Day 63 after the first injection of vaccine or placebo was the sampling time. The assay was immunoSEQ multiplex PCR, and TCRdb's table has in-frame clones only and misses some. The repertoire includes about 420,000 clones, 88% of them detected once, and less than 4.5% sits in the top ten. The material sequenced was peripheral blood, taken in a trial of Ad26.COV2.S vaccine versus placebo. These receptors originate from a person between 18 and 59 years old who received the Ad26.COV2.S COVID-19 vaccine or a placebo.

The chain has TRBV12-3 or TRBV12-4 and TRBJ1-2; tentatively, D is TRBD1 (5 bases). With 6 bases removed from V and 0 bases from J, the gap between germline ends came to 5 bases. The CDR3 spans 12 residues. The CDR3 sequence: CASRTANYGYTF. DNA for the CDR3: TGTGCCAGCAGGACAGCTAACTATGGCTACACCTTC.

The gene calls are TRBV19 and TRBJ2-7, with D possibly matching TRBD1 (5 bases). This CDR3 has 13 amino acids. Trimming pared 4 bases from V and 3 bases from J, leaving 10 bases between. CDR1 and CDR2 (germline): LNHDA, SQIVND (reference sequence). CDR3 protein: CASSTAGFYEQYF. The CDR3 region has the DNA TGTGCCAGTAGTACCGCAGGGTTCTACGAGCAGTACTTC.

CDR3 DNA sequence: TGTGCCAGCAGCTTAATACCGCGGGGGGGCTACAATGAGCAGTTCTTC. It specifies CASSLIPRGGYNEQFF. This chain links TRBV7-2 with TRBJ2-1; 9 bases are a match to TRBD2. The junction had 5 bases not matched to a gene; V was cut back by 2 bases and J by 3 bases. CDR1 is SGHTA and CDR2 is FQGNSA in the germline V gene. The CDR3 runs to 16 residues. Complete variable domain (other parts from reference TRBV7-2 and TRBJ2-1): GAGVSQSPSNKVTEKGKDVELRCDPISGHTALYWYRQSLGQGLEFLIYFQGNSAPDKSGLPSDRFSAERTGGSVSTLTIQRTQQEDSAVYLCASSLIPRGGYNEQFFGPGTRLTVL.

J is TRBJ1-1 and V is TRBV18; D may be TRBD1 (5 bases). Trimming cost V 3 bases and J 4 bases, with 12 bases left between them. Looked up from germline, CDR1 is KGHSH and CDR2 is LQKENI. The CDR3 has 14 amino acids. The chain's CDR3 is CASSPLGLGTEAFF. The DNA of the CDR3 is TGTGCCAGCTCACCCTTGGGGCTTGGCACTGAAGCTTTCTTT.

In DNA, the CDR3 is TGTGCCAGTAGTCCCCGCCCTGGAGGAAACACCATATATTTT. It translates to CASSPRPGGNTIYF. The chain joins TRBV19 to TRBJ1-3; D ambiguous. V lost 5 bases and J lost 4, with 12 bases in between. CDR3 size: 14 residues. Germline values: CDR1 LNHDA, CDR2 SQIVND (reference sequence).

This chain joins TRBV29-1 and TRBJ2-7; 7 bases line up with TRBD2. CDR3 size: 13 residues. Per germline, CDR1 SQVTM and CDR2 ANQGSEA. Losses at the gene ends were 4 bases for V and 2 bases for J; bases not matched to a gene: 5. CDR3 nucleotides: TGCAGCGTTGGGGGGGGTCAAGCCTACGAGCAGTACTTC. Protein sequence: CSVGGGQAYEQYF.

V gene TRBV6-2 or TRBV6-3 combines with J gene TRBJ2-1; TRBD2 might be the D (5 bases). Germline CDR1 and CDR2: MNHEY and SVGEGT. The CDR3 loop spans 13 amino acids. V dropped 2 bases and J dropped 9 bases, with 11 bases sitting between them. In DNA, the CDR3 is TGTGCCAGCAGTTACACCCCGGAGGTTGAGCAGTTCTTC. Its translation is CASSYTPEVEQFF.

V is TRBV28 and J is TRBJ1-5, with D tentatively TRBD1 (6 bases). Germline V gene data show CDR1 as MDHEN and CDR2 as SYDVKM. The ends were cut back, 4 bases at V and 6 bases at J, with 19 bases in the middle. CDR3 length: 16 residues. CDR3 nucleotide sequence: TGTGCCAGCAGTTCCTCTTGGGGGGGGCAAGGTCAGCCCCAGCATTTT. Its translation is CASSSSWGGQGQPQHF. The full variable domain, in which reference TRBV28 and TRBJ1-5 provide the parts outside the CDR3, is DVKVTQSSRYLVKRTGEKVFLECVQDMDHENMFWYRQDPGLGLRLIYFSYDVKMKEKGDIPEGYSVSREKKERFSLILESASTNQTSMYLCASSSSWGGQGQPQHFGDGTRLSIL.

The chain joins TRBV9 to TRBJ2-1, with D tentatively TRBD1 (6 bases). Trimming left V 0 bases short and J 9 bases short, with 13 bases between. This CDR3 is 14 amino acids long. The germline V gene has CDR1 SGDLS and CDR2 YYNGEE. The CDR3 region has the DNA TGTGCCAGCAGCGTAGTAGACAGGTACGGTGAGCAGTTCTTC. Its translation is CASSVVDRYGEQFF.

The chain couples TRBV5-1 to TRBJ2-7; TRBD2 matches at 12 bases. Per the germline V gene, CDR1 is SGHRS and CDR2 is YFSETQ. The CDR3 is 16 amino acids. V gave up 0 bases and J gave up 5 bases; unmatched junction bases: 6. Here the CDR3 reads CASSLVLAGGIDEQYF. The CDR3 DNA sequence: TGCGCCAGCAGCTTGGTGCTAGCGGGGGGGATCGACGAGCAGTACTTC. The full variable domain, with the rest looked up from reference TRBV5-1 and TRBJ2-7, is KAGVTQTPRYLIKTRGQQVTLSCSPISGHRSVSWYQQTPGQGLQFLFEYFSETQRNKGNFPGRFSGRQFSNSRSEMNVSTLELGDSALYLCASSLVLAGGIDEQYFGPGTRLTVT.